A selection of T cell receptor beta chains follows, all from one sample in a study of blood T cell repertoires in COVID-19. This table comes from immunoSEQ multiplex PCR, and its TCRdb copy is limited to in-frame clones, with some not included. The table lists approximately 220,000 clones, about nine tenths of them singletons, with over 3% in the top ten. The sequencing input was PBMCs or T cells enriched from blood (not recorded which). The receptors originated from a woman between 40 and 55 years old with acute COVID-19. Each CDR3 is given with its conserved first and last residue. The D gene is left open where the match is weak. Expanded clones get a size class; other rows say once, few or many, or leave the size out.

>NA|TRBD1|TRBV10-2|TRBJ1-1
CASRSGGSGVAEAFF
TGCGCCAGCAGATCAGGGGGTTCCGGTGTAGCTGAAGCTTTCTTT
>NA|NA|TRBV19|TRBJ1-5
CASMADYYSNQPQHF
TGTGCCAGTATGGCGGACTATTATAGCAATCAGCCCCAGCATTTT
>NA|TRBD1|TRBV29-1|TRBJ2-1
CSVRGGTYNEQFF
TGCAGCGTTAGAGGGGGCACGTACAATGAGCAGTTCTTC
>NA|NA|TRBV2|TRBJ2-1
CASSESPAGFYNEQFF
TGTGCCAGCAGTGAATCCCCGGCAGGTTTCTACAATGAGCAGTTCTTC
>NA|TRBD1|TRBV5-1|TRBJ1-1
CASSTGQPNTEAFF
TGCGCCAGCAGCACGGGACAGCCGAACACTGAAGCTTTCTTT
>NA|TRBD2|TRBV5-1|TRBJ2-2
CASSPTTGGLGGELFF
TGCGCCAGCAGCCCAACAACGGGGGGGCTCGGCGGGGAGCTGTTTTTT
>NA|TRBD1|TRBV6-6|TRBJ1-2
CASSYSEGQGRAGYTF
TGTGCCAGCAGTTACTCGGAGGGACAGGGACGGGCGGGCTACACCTTC
>NA|TRBD1|TRBV27|TRBJ2-1
CASSKARDRGYNEQFF
TGTGCCAGCAGTAAAGCAAGGGACAGGGGCTACAATGAGCAGTTCTTC
>NA|NA|TRBV6-6|TRBJ1-5
CASSYLVGQPQHF
TGTGCCAGCAGTTACTTAGTCGGTCAGCCCCAGCATTTT
>NA|NA|TRBV3-1/TRBV3-2|TRBJ1-2
CASSQGVRADGYTF
TGTGCCAGCAGCCAAGGGGTCAGGGCGGATGGCTACACCTTC
>NA|TRBD1|TRBV5-1|TRBJ1-1
CASSRGQRAFF
TGCGCCAGCAGCCGGGGACAGAGGGCTTTCTTT
>few|NA|TRBV3-1/TRBV3-2|TRBJ1-1
CASLRGGEAFF
TGTGCCAGCCTCAGGGGAGGGGAAGCTTTCTTT
>NA|NA|TRBV2|TRBJ1-6
CASRGGVGGSPLHF
TGTGCCAGCCGAGGGGGGGTCGGTGGATCACCCCTCCACTTT
>NA|NA|TRBV13|TRBJ2-2
CASSTPGQGPGELFF
TGTGCCAGCAGCACTCCGGGACAAGGACCCGGGGAGCTGTTTTTT
>NA|NA|TRBV7-2|TRBJ2-7
CASSSPGRYEQYF
TGTGCCAGCAGCTCCCCTGGTCGGTACGAGCAGTACTTC
>NA|NA|TRBV9|TRBJ2-2
CASSVGEGANTGELFF
TGTGCCAGCAGCGTAGGAGAGGGGGCGAACACCGGGGAGCTGTTTTTT
>few|TRBD1|TRBV2|TRBJ1-2
CASLRDRGERGYTF
TGTGCCAGCCTACGGGACAGGGGCGAAAGAGGCTACACCTTC
>NA|TRBD1|TRBV5-6|TRBJ1-1
CASSGWDRSEAFF
TGTGCCAGCAGCGGCTGGGACAGAAGTGAAGCTTTCTTT
>NA|TRBD1|TRBV6-5|TRBJ1-5
CASSLGQGDQPQHF
TGTGCCAGCAGTCTGGGACAGGGCGATCAGCCCCAGCATTTT
>NA|TRBD2|TRBV18|TRBJ2-7
CASSPSGGTSYEQYF
TGTGCCAGCTCACCGTCGGGGGGGACCTCCTACGAGCAGTACTTC
>NA|NA|TRBV29-1|TRBJ2-2
CSVEGFVGQTYTGELFF
TGCAGCGTTGAAGGTTTTGTCGGACAGACTTACACCGGGGAGCTGTTTTTT
>NA|NA|TRBV5-6|TRBJ2-4
CASSSPGPGQGIQYF
TGTGCCAGCAGCTCTCCAGGGCCAGGGCAGGGAATTCAGTACTTC